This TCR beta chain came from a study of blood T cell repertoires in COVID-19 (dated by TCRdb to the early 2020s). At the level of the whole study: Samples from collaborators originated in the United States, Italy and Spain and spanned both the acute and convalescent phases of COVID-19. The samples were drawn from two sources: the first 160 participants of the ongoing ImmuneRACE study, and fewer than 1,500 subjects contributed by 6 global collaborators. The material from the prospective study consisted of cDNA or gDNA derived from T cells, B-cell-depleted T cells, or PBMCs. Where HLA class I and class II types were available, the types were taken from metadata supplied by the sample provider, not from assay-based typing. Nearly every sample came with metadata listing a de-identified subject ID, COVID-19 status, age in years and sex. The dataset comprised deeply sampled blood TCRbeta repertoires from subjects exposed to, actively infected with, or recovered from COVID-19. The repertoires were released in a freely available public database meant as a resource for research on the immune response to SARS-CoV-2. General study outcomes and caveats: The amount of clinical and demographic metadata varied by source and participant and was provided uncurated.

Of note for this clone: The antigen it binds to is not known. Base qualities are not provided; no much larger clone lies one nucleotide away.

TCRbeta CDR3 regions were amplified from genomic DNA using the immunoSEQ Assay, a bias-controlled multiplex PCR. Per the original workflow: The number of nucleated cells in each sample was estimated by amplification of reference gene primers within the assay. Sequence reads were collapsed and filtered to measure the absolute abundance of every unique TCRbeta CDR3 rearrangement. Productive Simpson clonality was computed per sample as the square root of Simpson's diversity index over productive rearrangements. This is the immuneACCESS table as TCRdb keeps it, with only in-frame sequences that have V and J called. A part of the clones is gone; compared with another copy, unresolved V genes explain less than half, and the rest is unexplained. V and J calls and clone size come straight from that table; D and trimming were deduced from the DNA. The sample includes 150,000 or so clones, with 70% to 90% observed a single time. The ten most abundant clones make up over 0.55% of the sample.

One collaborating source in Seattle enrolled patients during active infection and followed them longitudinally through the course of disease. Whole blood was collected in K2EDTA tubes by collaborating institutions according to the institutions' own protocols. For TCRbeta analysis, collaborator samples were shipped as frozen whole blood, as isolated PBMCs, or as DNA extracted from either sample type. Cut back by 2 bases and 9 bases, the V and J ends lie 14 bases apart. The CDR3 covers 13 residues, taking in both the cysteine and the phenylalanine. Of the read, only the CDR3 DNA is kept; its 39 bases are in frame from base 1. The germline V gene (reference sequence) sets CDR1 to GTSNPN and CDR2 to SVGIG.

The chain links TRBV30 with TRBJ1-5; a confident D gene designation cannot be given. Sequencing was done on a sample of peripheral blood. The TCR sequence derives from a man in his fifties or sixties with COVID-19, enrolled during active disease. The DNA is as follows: TGTGCCTGGAGTACGACTCCCCCGGCGCCCCAGCATTTT. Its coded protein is CAWSTTPPAPQHF. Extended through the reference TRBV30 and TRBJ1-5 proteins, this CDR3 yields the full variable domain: SQTIHQWPATLVQPVGSPLSLECTVEGTSNPNLYWYRQAAGRGLQLLFYSVGIGQISSEVPQNLSASRPQDRQFILSSKKLLLSDSGFYLCAWSTTPPAPQHFGDGTRLSIL.